This TCR beta chain was sequenced for a study of cytotoxic CD8 clonotypes in ibrutinib-treated CLL. About the study: Response sampling came at median around twelve months of treatment, ranging about 6 to 40 months.

The data were produced by immunoSEQ multiplex PCR, yet TCRdb's version contains in-frame clones alone and is incomplete. In the table there are 250,000 to 350,000 clones, 70% to 80% of which are singletons. This CDR3 comprises 16 residues. Per the germline V gene, CDR1 is ENHRY and CDR2 is SYGVKD. V dropped 3 bases and J dropped 1; count of bases not matched to a gene: 7. This sequence joins TRBV10-3 and TRBJ2-7, with 9 bases that match TRBD1. The TCR originated in a human donor with chronic lymphocytic leukemia. The source material was PBMCs, sampled at disease progression, from a patient treated with ibrutinib. This CDR3 reads CAISDPGTGNSYEQYF. CDR3 sequence (DNA): TGTGCCATCAGTGACCCAGGGACAGGGAATTCCTACGAGCAGTACTTC.